The 15 T cell receptor beta chains listed next were all sequenced from one sample in a study of cytomegalovirus exposure and HLA in healthy donors. Primers for the PCR totalled 60 Vbeta and 13 Jbeta. Only in-frame clones appear in the TCRdb table, and some are missing; sequencing was by immunoSEQ multiplex PCR. This sample has about 60,000 clones, with 60% to 85% found just once. Source material: PBMCs. The source of these receptors is a middle-aged woman in good health and CMV-seropositive.

J is TRBJ1-2 and V is TRBV7-8, with 11 bases lining up with TRBD1. V lost 2 bases, J lost 2 bases, and 4 bases stayed unmatched. Germline CDR1 and CDR2: SGHVS and FQNEAQ. The CDR3 is 16 amino acids. CDR3 sequence: CASSLRTGGHNYGYTF. CDR3 DNA: TGTGCCAGCAGCTTACGGACAGGGGGCCACAACTATGGCTACACCTTC.

V is TRBV7-9 and J is TRBJ1-1; the D gene is possibly TRBD1 (6 bases). Germline assignment: CDR1 SEHNR and CDR2 FQNEAQ (reference sequence). The CDR3 is 17 amino acids. The V gene lost 2 bases and the J gene lost 1 base, with 17 bases spanning the gap. The CDR3 loop reads CASSLKRYRDTNTEAFF. The CDR3 DNA follows: TGTGCCAGCAGCTTAAAAAGGTACCGGGACACGAACACTGAAGCTTTCTTT.

V usage is TRBV6-5 and J usage is TRBJ2-5; D gene unclear. This CDR3 is built from 13 residues. V was clipped by 5 bases and J by 2 bases, with 9 bases between them. Germline V gives CDR1 MNHEY, CDR2 SVGAGI. Here the CDR3 reads CASSLIRQETQYF. The CDR3 bases are TGTGCCAGCAGTCTAATACGACAAGAGACCCAGTACTTC.

The chain uses TRBV30 and TRBJ1-6; no clear D. Trimming took off 3 bases at V and 7 bases at J, with 10 bases between the two ends. Germline V lookup: CDR1 GTSNPN, CDR2 SVGIG (reference sequence). The CDR3 loop spans 13 amino acids. The CDR3 nucleotides are TGTGCCTGGAGACCGGGTGGCAATTCACCCCTCCACTTT. It codes for CAWRPGGNSPLHF.

The chain recombines TRBV9 with TRBJ2-7, with D tentatively TRBD2 (5 bases). With 3 bases removed from V and 3 bases from J, the gap between germline ends came to 10 bases. CDR1 and CDR2 (germline): SGDLS, YYNGEE. The CDR3 contains 13 residues. The CDR3 loop is CASSATGSYEQYF. The DNA of the CDR3 is TGTGCCAGCAGCGCGACGGGGAGCTACGAGCAGTACTTC.

V and J are TRBV19 and TRBJ1-2; a weak D match, TRBD1 (6 bases). From germline, CDR1 is LNHDA and CDR2 SQIVND (reference sequence). V was shortened by 8 bases and J by 6 bases, with 13 bases between the two germline ends. CDR3 length equals 12 residues. CDR3 sequence (DNA): TGTGCCAGTCACCGGACAGACCATGGCTACACCTTC. Translated: CASHRTDHGYTF.

The CDR3 loop is CASSSSGTPGNTIYF. Written as DNA, the CDR3 is TGTGCCAGCAGCTCCTCCGGGACACCCGGAAACACCATATATTTT. The V and J genes are TRBV7-2 and TRBJ1-3; D is perhaps TRBD1 (6 bases). Trimming left V 4 bases short and J 4 bases short, with 14 bases between. The germline V gene encodes CDR1 SGHTA and CDR2 FQGNSA. The CDR3 has 15 residues.

The chain carries TRBV11-3 and TRBJ2-1, with 8 positions matching TRBD2. CDR1 is SGHNT and CDR2 is YENEEA in the germline V gene. Unmatched junction bases numbered 12, after V lost 5 bases and J lost 9 bases. CDR3 length: 15 amino acids. This CDR3 reads CASSGGNHRGGEQFF. CDR3 nucleotide sequence: TGTGCCAGCAGCGGAGGGAATCACCGGGGGGGTGAGCAGTTCTTC.

This sequence joins TRBV9 and TRBJ2-6; unclear D gene. This CDR3 has 15 residues. Trimming shortened V by 3 bases and J by 4 bases, and 11 bases separated the two germline ends. The germline gives CDR1 SGDLS, CDR2 YYNGEE. CDR3 in amino acids: CASSATPLGANVLTF. The CDR3 DNA reads TGTGCCAGCAGCGCGACTCCCCTCGGGGCCAACGTCCTGACTTTC.

This rearrangement joins TRBV2 to TRBJ2-3; 9 nucleotides line up with TRBD2. CDR1 SNHLY and CDR2 FYNNEI come from the germline V gene. V was clipped by 10 bases and J by 4 bases; unmatched bases: 9. CDR3 length: 14 residues. The CDR3 DNA follows: TGTGCCACTGCAGCGGGGGGAACGTCAGATACGCAGTATTTT. It specifies CATAAGGTSDTQYF. Together with reference TRBV2 and TRBJ2-3, the CDR3 gives the full variable domain: EPEVTQTPSHQVTQMGQEVILRCVPISNHLYFYWYRQILGQKVEFLVSFYNNEISEKSEIFDDQFSVERPDGSNFTLKIRSTKLEDSAMYFCATAAGGTSDTQYFGPGTRLTVL.

This chain connects TRBV19 to TRBJ1-5; D gene ambiguous. This CDR3 has 14 amino acids. Germline V gene data show CDR1 as LNHDA and CDR2 as SQIVND (reference sequence). V was trimmed by 5 bases and J by 2 bases, leaving 10 bases between them. In DNA form, the CDR3 reads TGTGCCAGTAGTGCCAGGTCCGGCAATCAGCCCCAGCATTTT. Residues: CASSARSGNQPQHF.

The gene calls are TRBV5-4 and TRBJ1-2; 12 bases are shared with TRBD1. The CDR3 loop spans 17 amino acids. The V gene's germline CDR1 is SGHNT and CDR2 YYREEE (reference sequence). Trimming took 4 bases from V and 4 from J; bases not matched to a gene: 11. CDR3 DNA: TGTGCCAGCAGCGAAGGCCTTGGGACAGGGGGCTTCTATGGCTACACCTTC. Amino acid sequence: CASSEGLGTGGFYGYTF.

This clone was recorded a few times. The V and J genes are TRBV7-8 and TRBJ2-1, with D maybe TRBD2 (7 bases). CDR1 and CDR2 (germline): SGHVS, FQNEAQ. V lost 3 bases and J 9 bases, leaving 18 bases between the germline ends. CDR3 length equals 15 residues. CDR3 bases: TGTGCCAGCAGCTTCTCCCCCCGGGGGGCGGGTGAGCAGTTCTTC. Translating it yields CASSFSPRGAGEQFF.

CDR3 bases: TGCGCCAGCAGCTCACAACCTGAAGTTAATGAAAAACTGTTTTTT. It specifies CASSSQPEVNEKLFF. The V and J genes are TRBV5-1 and TRBJ1-4; the D is unclear. Germline V CDR1 and CDR2: SGHRS, YFSETQ. V lost 3 bases and J lost 4, with 13 bases in between. The CDR3 is made up of 15 amino acids.

This chain uses TRBV5-1 with TRBJ2-7; D is uncertain. V shed 0 bases and J shed 6 bases, with 13 bases lying between them. Germline CDR1 and CDR2: SGHRS and YFSETQ. This CDR3 spans 14 amino acids. The CDR3 is CASSLGALASEQYF. The CDR3 DNA is TGCGCCAGCAGCTTGGGAGCGCTGGCCAGCGAGCAGTACTTC.